This record looks at one T cell receptor (beta chain) sequence and its context. What it binds is unknown. This specimen belongs to a study of cytomegalovirus exposure and HLA in healthy donors. Study-wide results and caveats: Earlier analysis looked at TCR beta V segments, and most were productive about 87% or about 30% of the time. A classifier reportedly called cytomegalovirus status with high sensitivity and specificity.

Germline-derived CDR1 and CDR2 are MDHEN and SYDVKM. The CDR3 extends over 18 amino acids. J was trimmed by 0 bases and V by 6 bases; bases with no gene match: 12. Researchers ran the PCR with 60 Vbeta and 13 Jbeta primers. Clones were sequenced by immunoSEQ multiplex PCR, and TCRdb holds only the in-frame ones, with some missing. Among 50,000 to 70,000 clones listed, about three quarters were seen once. The chain recombines TRBV28 with TRBJ1-4; 8 positions agree with TRBD1. This receptor was taken from a female donor in good health and CMV-seronegative. Material for sequencing was PBMCs. CDR3 region: CASSTAWDRTSTNEKLFF. In nucleotides, the CDR3 is TGTGCCAGCAGCACCGCCTGGGACAGGACATCAACTAATGAAAAACTGTTTTTT.